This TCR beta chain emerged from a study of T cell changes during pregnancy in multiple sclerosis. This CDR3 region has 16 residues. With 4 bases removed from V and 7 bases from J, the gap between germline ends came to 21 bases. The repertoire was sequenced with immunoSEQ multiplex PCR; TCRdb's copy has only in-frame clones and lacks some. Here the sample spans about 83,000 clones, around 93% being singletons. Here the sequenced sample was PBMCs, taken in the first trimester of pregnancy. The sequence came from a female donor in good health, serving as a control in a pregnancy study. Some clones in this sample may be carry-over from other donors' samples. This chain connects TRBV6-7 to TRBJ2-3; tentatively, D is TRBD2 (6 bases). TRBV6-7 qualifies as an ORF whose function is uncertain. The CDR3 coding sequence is TGTGCCAGCAGTTTCGGGACTGCTTCACGGGCAAATACGCAGTATTTT. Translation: CASSFGTASRANTQYF.